The clone carrying this T cell receptor beta chain has more than one count but fewer than ten. The antigen is not known. This sample was included in a study of beta chain features in type 1 diabetes. The germline V gene encodes CDR1 SGHVS and CDR2 FQNEAQ. V was shortened by 3 bases and J by 7 bases, with 15 bases between the two germline ends. This CDR3 region has 14 residues. Study-wide results and limits: A possible short-template PCR bias applies equally to patients and controls.

The sequenced template was cDNA made from the entire isolated RNA. Sequencing was performed with immunoSEQ multiplex PCR; in TCRdb, only in-frame clones are kept and a portion is missing. The table has roughly 170,000 clones, about 13% seen once; the top ten hold around 0.63%. The chain joins TRBV7-8 to TRBJ2-5; D possibly corresponds to TRBD2 (6 bases). The sample comprised central memory CD4+ T cells from blood. This receptor was obtained from a woman younger than 30 in good health. The CDR3 coding sequence is TGTGCCAGCAGCTTGCGACTAGACGGCGGGACCCAGTACTTC. Protein sequence: CASSLRLDGGTQYF.